This TCR beta chain was identified in a study of T cell repertoires in cytomegalovirus infection. Across the study: Alongside well-studied HLA-B-restricted CMV epitopes, recently identified HLA-C-restricted CMV epitopes were also used. A matching HLA type, together with CMV infection, was signaled by public TCR beta signatures.

MiXCR was run by TCRdb on the reads, yielding one entry per CDR3 protein. In the table there are tens of thousands of distinct CDR3 sequences, 20% of which are singletons. After removal of 1 base from V and 8 bases from J, the junction contained 5 bases not matched to a gene. The germline V gene encodes CDR1 SGDLS and CDR2 YYNGEE. This CDR3 region has 15 residues. In its sample, this clonotype was seen a few times. Its antigen remains unidentified. General study findings and limits: There were HLA-C-restricted CMV-specific TCR beta clonotypes dominating the ex vivo response. CMV carriers with the relevant HLA were identified by cumulative public TCR beta family frequency.

The material sequenced was CD8+ T cells from cultured PBMCs, taken from culture after CMV antigen stimulation. The chain joins TRBV9 to TRBJ2-1; 11 bases match TRBD2. The receptor comes from a human donor in good health (CMV status not recorded). Some clones in this sample may be carry-over from other donors' samples. The CDR3 loop reads CASSVKLAGVYEQFF. CDR3 bases: TGTGCCAGCAGCGTAAAACTAGCGGGGGTGTATGAGCAGTTCTTC.